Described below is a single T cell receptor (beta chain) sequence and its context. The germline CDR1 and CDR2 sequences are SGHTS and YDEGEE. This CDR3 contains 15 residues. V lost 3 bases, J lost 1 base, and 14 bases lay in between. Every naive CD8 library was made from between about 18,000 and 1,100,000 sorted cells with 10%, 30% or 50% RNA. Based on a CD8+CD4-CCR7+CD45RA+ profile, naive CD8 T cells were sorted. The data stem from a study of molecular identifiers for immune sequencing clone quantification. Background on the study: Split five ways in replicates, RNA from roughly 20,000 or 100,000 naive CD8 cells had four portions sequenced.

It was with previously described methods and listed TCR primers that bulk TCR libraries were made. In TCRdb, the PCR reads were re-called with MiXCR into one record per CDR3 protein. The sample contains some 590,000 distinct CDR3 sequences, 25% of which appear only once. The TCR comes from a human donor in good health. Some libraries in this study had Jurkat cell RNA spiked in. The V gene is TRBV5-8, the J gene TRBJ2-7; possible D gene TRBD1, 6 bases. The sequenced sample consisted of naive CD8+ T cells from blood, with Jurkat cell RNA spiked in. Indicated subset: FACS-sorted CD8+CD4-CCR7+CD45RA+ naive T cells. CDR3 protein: CASSSVGTLSYEQYF. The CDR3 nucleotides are TGTGCCAGCAGCTCGGTAGGGACACTATCCTACGAGCAGTACTTC.